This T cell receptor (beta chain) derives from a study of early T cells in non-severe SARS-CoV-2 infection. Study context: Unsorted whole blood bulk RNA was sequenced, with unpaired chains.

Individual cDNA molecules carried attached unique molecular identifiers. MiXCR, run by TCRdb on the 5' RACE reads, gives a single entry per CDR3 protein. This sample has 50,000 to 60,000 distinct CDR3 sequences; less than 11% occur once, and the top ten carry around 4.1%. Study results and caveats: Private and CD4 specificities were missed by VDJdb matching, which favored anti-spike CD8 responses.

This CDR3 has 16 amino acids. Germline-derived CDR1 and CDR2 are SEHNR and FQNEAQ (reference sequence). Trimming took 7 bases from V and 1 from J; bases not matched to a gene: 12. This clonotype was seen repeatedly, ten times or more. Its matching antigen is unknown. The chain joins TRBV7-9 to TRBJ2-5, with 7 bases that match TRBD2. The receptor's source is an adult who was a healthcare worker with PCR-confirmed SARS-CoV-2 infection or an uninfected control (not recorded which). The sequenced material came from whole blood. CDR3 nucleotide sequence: TGTGCCAGCACCCTTCTGGGAGCGGGGCTCCAAGAGACCCAGTACTTC. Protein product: CASTLLGAGLQETQYF.